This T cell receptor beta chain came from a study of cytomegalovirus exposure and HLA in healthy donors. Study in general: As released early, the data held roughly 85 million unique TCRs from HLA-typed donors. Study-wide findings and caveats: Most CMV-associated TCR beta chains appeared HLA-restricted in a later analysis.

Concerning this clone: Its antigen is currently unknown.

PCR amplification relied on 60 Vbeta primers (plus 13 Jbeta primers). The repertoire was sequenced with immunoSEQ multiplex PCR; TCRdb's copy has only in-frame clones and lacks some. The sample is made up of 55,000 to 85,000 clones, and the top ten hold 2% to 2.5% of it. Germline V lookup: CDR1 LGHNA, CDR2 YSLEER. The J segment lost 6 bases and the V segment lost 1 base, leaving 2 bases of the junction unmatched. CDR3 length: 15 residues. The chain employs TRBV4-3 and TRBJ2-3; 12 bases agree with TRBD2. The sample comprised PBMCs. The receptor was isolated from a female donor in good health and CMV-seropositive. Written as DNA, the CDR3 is TGCGCCAGCAGCCAAGGAACTAGCGGGGGGGATACGCAGTATTTT. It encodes CASSQGTSGGDTQYF.